Listed here is a single T cell receptor beta chain. Clones were sequenced by immunoSEQ multiplex PCR, and TCRdb holds only the in-frame ones, with some missing. The data hold about 69,000 clones, with roughly nine tenths observed a single time. The data derive from a study of OX40 agonist ivuxolimab in advanced cancers. Study details: Patients received the agonistic anti-OX40 (CD134) antibody ivuxolimab.

Germline V gene lookup returns CDR1 SNHLY and CDR2 FYNNEI. This CDR3 is built from 15 residues. The V gene end was trimmed by 6 bases and the J gene end by 5 bases; junction bases not matched to a gene: 9. V and J are TRBV2 and TRBJ2-3, with 9 positions matching TRBD2. Sequencing was performed on CD4+ or CD8+ T cells sorted from blood, taken in a trial of the OX40 agonist ivuxolimab. The sequence came from an adult with an advanced solid tumor such as melanoma, head and neck, liver or kidney cancer. The DNA of the CDR3 is TGTGCCAGCAGGGCGGGAGGGGGAGGGGGAGATACGCAGTATTTT. Translated: CASRAGGGGGDTQYF.